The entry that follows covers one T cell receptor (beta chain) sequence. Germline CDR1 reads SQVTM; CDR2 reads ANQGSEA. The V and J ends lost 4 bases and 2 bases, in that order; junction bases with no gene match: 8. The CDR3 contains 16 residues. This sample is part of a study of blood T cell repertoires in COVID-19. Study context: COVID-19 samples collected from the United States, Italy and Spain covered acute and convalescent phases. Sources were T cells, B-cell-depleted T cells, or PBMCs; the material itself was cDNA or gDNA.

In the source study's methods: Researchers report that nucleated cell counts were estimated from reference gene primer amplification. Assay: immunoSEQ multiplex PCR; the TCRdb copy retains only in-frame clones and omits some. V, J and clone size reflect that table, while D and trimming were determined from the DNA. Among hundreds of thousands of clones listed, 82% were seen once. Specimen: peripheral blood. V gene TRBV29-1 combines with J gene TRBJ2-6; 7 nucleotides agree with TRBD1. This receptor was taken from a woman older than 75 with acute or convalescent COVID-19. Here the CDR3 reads CSVVGTANAGANVLTF. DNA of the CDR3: TGCAGCGTTGTAGGGACAGCAAATGCTGGGGCCAACGTCCTGACTTTC.